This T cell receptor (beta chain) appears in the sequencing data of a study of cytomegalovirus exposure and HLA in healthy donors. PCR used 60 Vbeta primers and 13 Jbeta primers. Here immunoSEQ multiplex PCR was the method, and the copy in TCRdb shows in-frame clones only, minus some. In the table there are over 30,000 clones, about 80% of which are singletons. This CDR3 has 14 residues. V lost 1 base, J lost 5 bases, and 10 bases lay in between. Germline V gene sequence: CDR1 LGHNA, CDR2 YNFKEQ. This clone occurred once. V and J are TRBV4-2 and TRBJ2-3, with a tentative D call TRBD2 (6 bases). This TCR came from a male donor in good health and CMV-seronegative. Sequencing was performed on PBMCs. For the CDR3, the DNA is TGTGCCAGCAGCCAAGGTGACGGGGGAGATACGCAGTATTTT. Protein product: CASSQGDGGDTQYF.